Sequencing of this T cell receptor (beta chain) was carried out in a study of lymphopenia after photon versus proton radiotherapy. The data were produced by immunoSEQ multiplex PCR, yet TCRdb's version contains in-frame clones alone and is incomplete. The table lists about 42,000 clones, under 85% of them singletons. CDR3 size: 15 residues. Trimming removed 0 bases at V and 4 bases at J, with 13 bases between. Germline assignment: CDR1 SGHTS and CDR2 YDEGEE. The TCR originated in a woman in her 70s with pancreatic cancer. Sample: peripheral blood, taken from a patient treated with proton-based radiotherapy. The chain combines TRBV5-8 with TRBJ1-1; D may be TRBD1 (5 bases). Written as DNA, the CDR3 is TGTGCCAGCAGCTTGGCCACAGGCGGTATCACTGAAGCTTTCTTT. Amino acids: CASSLATGGITEAFF.